This T cell receptor (beta chain) was sequenced in a study of T cells after yellow fever vaccination (dated by TCRdb to about 2019). Concerning the study at large: Libraries from fractions with low cell numbers were prepared with the SMART-Seq v4 Ultra Low Input RNA kit. Blood samples were taken at several timepoints before and after primary and secondary immunization, and bulk PBMC replicates and cell subsets were isolated. To follow T-cell clones before and after both primary and booster YFV17D yellow fever vaccination, bulk TCR alpha and beta repertoires underwent longitudinal sequencing. The cohort comprised two healthy male donors, one aged 18 to 30 and one aged 30 to 40 years. Broader findings and caveats from the paper: Most clones expanded after primary vaccination were re-detected after the booster (almost 97% of CD4 and approximately 88% of CD8), suggesting broad memory maintenance. Because the study included only a couple of donors, the extent to which the findings can be generalized is limited. The secondary T-cell response was found to be weaker but faster than the primary response, with a peak reached on day 5 rather than on day 15. Computational filtering was required because FACS-sorted repertoires could contain abundant contaminating clonotypes from the bulk population. A small fraction of clonotypes appeared in both the CD4 and CD8 compartments, likely as a result of convergent recombination.

A word on this clonotype: Its specific antigen is unknown. No clone much larger than this one lies a single base away; base qualities are absent.

Measured from the cysteine to the phenylalanine, the CDR3 is 12 residues long. The CDR3 DNA has 36 bases and is translated from base 1. The germline V gene (reference sequence) sets CDR1 to DFQATT and CDR2 to SNEGSKA. Deletion took 3 bases off V and 8 bases off J, with a span of 10 bases between the germline ends. The sample's treatment or condition label is to be understood as: live attenuated yellow fever vaccine strain. PBMCs were isolated from peripheral blood using a standard Ficoll-Paque protocol. CD4 and CD8 T-cell fractions were isolated with Dynabeads CD4 and CD8 positive selection kits. TriZol was used to extract RNA from bulk PBMCs, CD4 and CD8 fractions, and dextramer-positive and dextramer-negative fractions. TCR cDNA was synthesized by 5'RACE template switching, which introduced a universal primer site and unique molecular identifiers. Priming of cDNA synthesis was performed from both the TCR alpha and TCR beta constant segments. Libraries were amplified in two PCR steps, with sample barcodes and sequencing adapters added in the second step. Sequencing of libraries was performed on Illumina HiSeq 2500 (2x100 bp) or NovaSeq (2x150 bp). As for the authors' bioinformatics: Reads were demultiplexed and collapsed into UMI consensus sequences with MIGEC, and V(D)J alignment was performed with MiXCR. Using edgeR on replicate PBMC samples, clonotypes were called vaccine-responding if FDR was below 0.01 and the log2 fold change was above 5 up to day 15. CD4 or CD8 identity was assigned to each bulk clonotype according to whether the clonotype was present at higher abundance in the sequenced CD4 repertoire or the sequenced CD8 repertoire. TCRdb trimmed public reads at Q25 via fastp, called clones via MiXCR and kept in-frame beta chains. Under each unique CDR3 protein, matching rows form one entry showing the most common genes and DNA. The authors' filters were not applied to this entry. The sample table lists about 180,000 distinct CDR3 sequences, 5.5% to 7.5% of them with a count of one. The top ten clonotypes cover 2.5% to 3.5% of the sample.

This clonotype was obtained from a young man who received the YFV17D yellow fever vaccine. The material was CD4+ T cells sorted from PBMCs, obtained on the day of the first yellow fever vaccination. This chain joins TRBV20-1 to TRBJ1-4, with TRBD1 perhaps the D gene, on 6 matching bases. The bases read TGCAGTGCTAGTTCGGGACACGAAAAACTGTTTTTT. This yields the protein CSASSGHEKLFF.